The clone carrying this T cell receptor (beta chain) was counted ten times or more. Each CDR3 protein gets one entry after TCRdb re-called the reads with MiXCR. The sample shows hundreds of thousands of distinct CDR3 sequences, 20% to 30% of them seen only once. The sample belongs to a study of T cell repertoires in cytomegalovirus infection. Trimming took off 6 bases at V and 1 base at J, with 6 bases between the two ends. This CDR3 region has 12 residues. From germline, CDR1 is MNHEY and CDR2 SVGEGT. This receptor was obtained from a human donor in good health (CMV status not recorded). Some clones in this sample may be carry-over from other donors' samples. V and J are TRBV6-2 or TRBV6-3 and TRBJ1-2; D gene ambiguous. The material sequenced was CD8+ T cells from PBMCs. The CDR3 DNA follows: TGTGCCAGCAGGACCAGTAACTATGGCTACACCTTC. Translated: CASRTSNYGYTF.